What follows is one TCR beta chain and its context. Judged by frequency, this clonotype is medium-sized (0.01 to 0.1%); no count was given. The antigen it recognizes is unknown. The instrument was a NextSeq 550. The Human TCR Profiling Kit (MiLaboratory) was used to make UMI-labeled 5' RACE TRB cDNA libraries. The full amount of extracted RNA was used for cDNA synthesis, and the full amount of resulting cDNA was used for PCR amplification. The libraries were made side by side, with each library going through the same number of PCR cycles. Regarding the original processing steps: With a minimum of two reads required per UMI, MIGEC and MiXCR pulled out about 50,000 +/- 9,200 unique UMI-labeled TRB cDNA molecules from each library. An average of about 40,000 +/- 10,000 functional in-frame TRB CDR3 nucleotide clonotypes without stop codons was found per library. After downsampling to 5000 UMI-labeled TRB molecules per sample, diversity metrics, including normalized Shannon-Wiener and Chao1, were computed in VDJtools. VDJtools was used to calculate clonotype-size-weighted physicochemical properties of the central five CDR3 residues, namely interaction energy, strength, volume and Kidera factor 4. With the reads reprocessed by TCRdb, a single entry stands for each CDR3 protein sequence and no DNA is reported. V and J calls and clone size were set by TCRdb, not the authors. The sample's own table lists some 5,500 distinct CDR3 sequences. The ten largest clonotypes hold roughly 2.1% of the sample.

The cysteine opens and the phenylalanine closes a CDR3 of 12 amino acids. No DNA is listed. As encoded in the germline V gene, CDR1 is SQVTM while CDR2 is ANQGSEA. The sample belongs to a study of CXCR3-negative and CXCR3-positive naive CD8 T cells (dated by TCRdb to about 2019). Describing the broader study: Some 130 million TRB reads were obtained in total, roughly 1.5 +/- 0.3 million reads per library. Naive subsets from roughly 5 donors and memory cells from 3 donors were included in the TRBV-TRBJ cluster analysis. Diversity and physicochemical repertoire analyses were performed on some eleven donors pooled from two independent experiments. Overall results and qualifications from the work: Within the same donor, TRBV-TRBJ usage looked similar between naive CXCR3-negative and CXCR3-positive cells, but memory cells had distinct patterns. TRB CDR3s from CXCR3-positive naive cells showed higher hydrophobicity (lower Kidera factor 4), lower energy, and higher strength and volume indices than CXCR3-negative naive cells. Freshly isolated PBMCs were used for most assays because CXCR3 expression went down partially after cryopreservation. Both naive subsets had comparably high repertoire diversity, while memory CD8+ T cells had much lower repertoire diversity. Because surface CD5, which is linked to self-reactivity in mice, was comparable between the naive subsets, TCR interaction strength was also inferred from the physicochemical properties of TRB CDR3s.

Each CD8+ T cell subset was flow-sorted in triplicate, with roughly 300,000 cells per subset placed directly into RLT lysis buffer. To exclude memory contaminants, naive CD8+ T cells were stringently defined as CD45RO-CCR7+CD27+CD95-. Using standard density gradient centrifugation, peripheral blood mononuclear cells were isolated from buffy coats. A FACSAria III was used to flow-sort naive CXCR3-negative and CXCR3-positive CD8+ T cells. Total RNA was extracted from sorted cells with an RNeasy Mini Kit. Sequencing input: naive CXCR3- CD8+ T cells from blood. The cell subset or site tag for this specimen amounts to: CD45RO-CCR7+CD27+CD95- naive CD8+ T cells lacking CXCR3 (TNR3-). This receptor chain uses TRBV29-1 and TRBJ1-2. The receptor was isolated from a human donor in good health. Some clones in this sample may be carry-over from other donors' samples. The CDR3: CSVELAYHGYTF. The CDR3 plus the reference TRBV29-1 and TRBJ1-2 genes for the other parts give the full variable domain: SAVISQKPSRDICQRGTSLTIQCQVDSQVTMMFWYRQQPGQSLTLIATANQGSEATYESGFVIDKFPISRPNLTFSTLTVSNMSPEDSSIYLCSVELAYHGYTFGSGTRLTVV.